This is a list of T cell receptor beta chains from one sample in a study of blood T cell repertoires in COVID-19. Repertoires were generated with immunoSEQ multiplex PCR, while TCRdb's copy carries only in-frame clones and drops some. The table shows roughly 300,000 clones, with over 70% occurring only once. Sequenced sample: peripheral blood. Receptors originate from a woman between 45 and 60 years old with acute or convalescent COVID-19. The CDR3 runs from the conserved cysteine through the conserved F or W. D genes are given only for firm matches. Not every row has a clone size; where given, it reads once, few, many or a size class.

v_gene	abundance	d_gene	j_gene	CDR3nt	CDR3aa
TRBV19	NA	TRBD1	TRBJ1-2	TGTGCCCGACAGGGGGGTTATGGCTACACCTTC	CARQGGYGYTF
TRBV5-8	NA	NA	TRBJ1-4	TGTGCCAGCAGCTTAAGAGCAACTAATGAAAAACTGTTTTTT	CASSLRATNEKLFF
TRBV7-9	NA	NA	TRBJ1-6	TGTGCCAGCAGCCTCCAGACAGGAACGGGGTCACCCCTCCACTTT	CASSLQTGTGSPLHF
TRBV7-2	NA	NA	TRBJ2-1	TGTGCCAGCAGCTCGTGGGGAGGAACGGACAATGAGCAGTTCTTC	CASSSWGGTDNEQFF
TRBV7-9	NA	TRBD2	TRBJ2-5	TGTGCCAGCAGCTTACGGGCTAGCGGGGGGCGGGGTGAAGAGACCCAGTACTTC	CASSLRASGGRGEETQYF
TRBV30	NA	NA	TRBJ1-1	TGTGCCTGGAGTGAGATGAGGAACACTGAAGCTTTCTTT	CAWSEMRNTEAFF
TRBV5-1	few	NA	TRBJ1-4	TGCGCCAGCAGCTTGGCCTTGGGAGGAAATGAAAAACTGTTTTTT	CASSLALGGNEKLFF
TRBV5-4	NA	TRBD2	TRBJ2-1	TGTGCCAGCAGGGAGAGCGGGGGGGCTCACAATGAGCAGTTCTTC	CASRESGGAHNEQFF
TRBV9	NA	NA	TRBJ2-5	TGTGCCAGCAGGGGACATGGGGAGACCCAGTACTTC	CASRGHGETQYF
TRBV27	NA	TRBD1	TRBJ2-1	TGTGCCAGCAGTGCCCGGGACAGGGACAATGAGCAGTTCTTC	CASSARDRDNEQFF
TRBV7-9	few	NA	TRBJ2-2	TGTGCCAGCAGCTCAACCCAAGCCCCCCGCACCGGGGAGCTGTTTTTT	CASSSTQAPRTGELFF
TRBV4-1	NA	TRBD1	TRBJ2-5	TGCGCCAGCAGCCAAGACTTGACAGGGGGAGAGACCCAGTACTTC	CASSQDLTGGETQYF
TRBV5-8	NA	TRBD1	TRBJ1-6	TGTGCCAGCAGCTTATCTGGGGACAGTTCACCCCTCCACTTT	CASSLSGDSSPLHF
TRBV5-6	NA	TRBD2	TRBJ2-4	TGTGCCAGCAGCTGGGGAGGGGCCAAAAACATTCAGTACTTC	CASSWGGAKNIQYF
TRBV3-1/TRBV3-2	NA	NA	TRBJ2-3	TGTGCCAGCAGCCCAGTCACGAATTTT	CASSPVTNF
TRBV4-2	NA	NA	TRBJ2-7	TGTGCCAGCAACATTCAGGCACCAAACTACGAGCAGTACTTC	CASNIQAPNYEQYF
TRBV19	NA	TRBD1	TRBJ1-4	TGTGCCAGTAGTATCTCGGACAGGGGACGATTCGGTGAAAAACTGTTTTTT	CASSISDRGRFGEKLFF
TRBV6-5	NA	TRBD2	TRBJ2-4	TGTGCCAGCAGCACTAATAGCGGGGGCGGGAACATTCAGTACTTC	CASSTNSGGGNIQYF